This entry lists 10 T cell receptor beta chains sequenced from one sample in a study of cytomegalovirus exposure and HLA in healthy donors. Primers included in the PCR were 60 Vbeta and 13 Jbeta primers. Only in-frame clones appear in the TCRdb table, and some are missing; sequencing was by immunoSEQ multiplex PCR. The sample lists 100,000 to 150,000 clones, about two thirds seen once, with around 4% in the top ten. Sequencing was done on a sample of PBMCs. The receptors originated from a man aged 25-45 years in good health and CMV-seronegative.

This clone has a handful of counts. The chain links TRBV18 to TRBJ1-1; D remains unclear. The CDR3 consists of 13 residues. Deletions cut 2 bases from V and 6 bases from J, with 10 bases between. The germline gives CDR1 KGHSH, CDR2 LQKENI. The CDR3 is CASSPWVDSEAFF. In DNA, the CDR3 is TGTGCCAGCTCACCATGGGTGGACTCTGAAGCTTTCTTT. The variable domain in full, with the rest retrieved from reference TRBV18 and TRBJ1-1, is NAGVMQNPRHLVRRRGQEARLRCSPMKGHSHVYWYRQLPEEGLKFMVYLQKENIIDESGMPKERFSAEFPKEGPSILRIQQVVRGDSAAYFCASSPWVDSEAFFGQGTRLTVV.

The gene calls are TRBV4-1 and TRBJ2-1; D is ambiguous. The V end was cut by 3 bases, the J end by 0 bases, with 6 bases between. The CDR3 covers 14 residues. Looked up from germline, CDR1 is MGHRA and CDR2 is YSYEKL. CDR3 loop: CASSHRSSYNEQFF. CDR3 in DNA: TGCGCCAGCAGCCATAGGAGCTCCTACAATGAGCAGTTCTTC.

The CDR3 spells CASSVEPLGQGAGEQYF. The CDR3 DNA is TGTGCCAGCAGCGTAGAGCCCCTGGGACAGGGGGCGGGGGAGCAGTACTTC. This chain uses TRBV9 with TRBJ2-7, with 12 bases identical to TRBD1. Trimming removed 0 bases from V and 7 bases from J; junction bases left unmatched: 11. Germline CDR1 SGDLS, CDR2 YYNGEE. The CDR3 is made up of 17 amino acids.

V gene TRBV7-2 combines with J gene TRBJ2-7; a possible D gene is TRBD2 (8 bases). Germline-derived CDR1 and CDR2 are SGHTA and FQGNSA. There are 15 residues in the CDR3. V was cut by 5 bases and J by 2 bases, with 16 bases left in between. The CDR3 DNA reads TGTGCCAGCAGCCGGGAGGGGGCCCTTGCCTACGAGCAGTACTTC. Encoded protein: CASSREGALAYEQYF.

This chain connects TRBV11-3 to TRBJ1-2; a possible D gene is TRBD1 (5 bases). Trimming took 5 bases from V and 9 from J, leaving 13 bases between them. The CDR3 contains 12 residues. Germline V gives CDR1 SGHNT, CDR2 YENEEA. CDR3 DNA: TGTGCCAGCAGCCGCGGGGGTGATCGCTACACCTTC. Its protein is CASSRGGDRYTF.

As to this clone: The junction departs from the called germline gene at one end, perhaps through a read error. V gene TRBV7-9 combines with J gene TRBJ1-2; 8 bases are a match to TRBD1. This CDR3 has 13 residues. Germline values: CDR1 SEHNR, CDR2 FQNEAQ (reference sequence). In DNA form, the CDR3 reads TGTTCCAGCAGCTTAGAGACAGGGGACGGCTACACCTTC. Encoded protein: CSSSLETGDGYTF.

This clone has just a few counts. V and J are TRBV7-9 and TRBJ1-4; TRBD1 matches at 8 bases. There are 16 residues in the CDR3. With V trimmed by 4 bases and J by 4 bases, 8 bases remained unmatched. CDR1 SEHNR and CDR2 FQNEAQ come from the germline V gene (reference sequence). CDR3 protein: CASSSRRGPINEKLFF. The CDR3 DNA is TGTGCCAGCAGCTCACGCAGGGGGCCAATTAATGAAAAACTGTTTTTT. Full variable domain (missing parts from reference TRBV7-9 and TRBJ1-4): DTGVSQNPRHKITKRGQNVTFRCDPISEHNRLYWYRQTLGQGPEFLTYFQNEAQLEKSRLLSDRFSAERPKGSFSTLEIQRTEQGDSAMYLCASSSRRGPINEKLFFGSGTQLSVL.

This CDR3 is CASSLSTGATNTEAFF. The CDR3 DNA reads as TGTGCCAGCAGTTTATCGACAGGGGCGACGAACACTGAAGCTTTCTTT. V gene TRBV27 combines with J gene TRBJ1-1; the match to TRBD1 covers 8 bases. Trimming took 0 bases from V and 1 from J; bases not matched to a gene: 4. The CDR3 is 16 amino acids. Germline CDR1 and CDR2: MNHEY and SMNVEV (reference sequence).

The rearrangement uses TRBV5-4 and TRBJ2-5; 7 nucleotides line up with TRBD1. The CDR3 covers 15 residues. CDR1 and CDR2 from the germline V gene are SGHNT and YYREEE (reference sequence). J was trimmed by 1 base and V by 4 bases; bases with no gene match: 7. CDR3 nucleotide sequence: TGTGCCAGCAGCCCAACGGGACAGATCCAAGAGACCCAGTACTTC. It codes for CASSPTGQIQETQYF.

The sample holds a few counts of this clone. The rearrangement links TRBV9 to TRBJ2-7; D gene unclear. V was trimmed by 0 bases and J by 2 bases, leaving 12 bases between them. The CDR3 loop spans 15 amino acids. Germline lookup yields CDR1 SGDLS and CDR2 YYNGEE. DNA for the CDR3: TGTGCCAGCAGCGTAGTCCCCGACGGAGCCTACGAGCAGTACTTC. As protein: CASSVVPDGAYEQYF. The entire variable domain, with the rest obtained from reference TRBV9 and TRBJ2-7, is as follows: DSGVTQTPKHLITATGQRVTLRCSPRSGDLSVYWYQQSLDQGLQFLIQYYNGEERAKGNILERFSAQQFPDLHSELNLSSLELGDSALYFCASSVVPDGAYEQYFGPGTRLTVT.